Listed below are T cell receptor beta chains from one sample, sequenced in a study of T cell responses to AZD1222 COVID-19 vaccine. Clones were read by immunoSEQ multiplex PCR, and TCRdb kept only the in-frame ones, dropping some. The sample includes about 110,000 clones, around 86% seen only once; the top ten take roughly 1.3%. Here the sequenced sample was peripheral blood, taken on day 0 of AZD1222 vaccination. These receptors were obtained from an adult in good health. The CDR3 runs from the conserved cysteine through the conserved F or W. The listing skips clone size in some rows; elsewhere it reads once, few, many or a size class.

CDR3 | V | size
CASSRAGFSNTEAFF | TRBV11-2 | NA
CSVGQGSITDTQYF | TRBV29-1 | NA
CASSGQGGNTEAFF | TRBV2 | NA
CASSQGTAGLEKLFF | TRBV5-4 | once
CASSQIGGTGGYEQYF | TRBV4-1 | NA
CATGEARNTIYF | TRBV6-5 | NA
CAWSQQGNYGYTF | TRBV30 | NA
CASSEVGSGYQPQHF | TRBV6-1 | few
CASSQDDSLRSYEQYF | TRBV4-1 | NA
CASTRGVGGGAFF | TRBV5-6 | NA
CASSLGQANEKLFF | TRBV7-2 | NA
CASSGGVEAFF | TRBV10-2 | NA
CASSFPDRESYGYTF | TRBV7-9 | NA
CASSPVGADTQYF | TRBV18 | NA
CASSIMPSSYEQYF | TRBV19 | NA
CASSQRQGRYGYTF | TRBV3-1/TRBV3-2 | NA
CASSQERSYNSPLHF | TRBV14 | NA
CASSHNRGYSYNEQFF | TRBV9 | NA
CASSQVLGETQYF | TRBV2 | NA
CASSVHVQGARNYGYTF | TRBV9 | NA
CASRVSGAAKETQYF | TRBV3-1/TRBV3-2 | NA
CASSSTGKTEAFF | TRBV12-3/TRBV12-4 | NA
CALTSGGSLAKNIQYF | TRBV30 | NA
CASSQGSGAGELFF | TRBV3-1/TRBV3-2 | NA
CATSRGRDSEQYF | TRBV15 | NA
CASSMGGTEAFF | TRBV19 | once
CASLGISSYNSPLHF | TRBV6-5 | NA
CASSEQGAGNTIYF | TRBV5-1 | NA
CASSLIDFASGNTIYF | TRBV7-9 | NA
CASTLNYGYTF | TRBV7-9 | NA
CASSQDIDRGRGELFF | TRBV4-3 | NA
CTSSQVWFVVRDKYNEQFF | TRBV1 | NA
CASSIAGGTYEQYF | TRBV19 | NA
CASSIVSGGHNEQFF | TRBV19 | NA
CASSPSRFRETEAFF | TRBV7-8 | NA
CASSPRGPSSYNSPLHF | TRBV6-6 | NA
CAIAQGDWGGYTF | TRBV10-3 | NA